These 27 T cell receptor beta chains share one sample of origin, sequenced in a study of T cells after yellow fever vaccination. Using its own MiXCR run on the 5' RACE reads, TCRdb lists one record per CDR3 protein. The sample yields hundreds of thousands of distinct CDR3 sequences, approximately 13% seen once. Sequencing used PBMCs, obtained on the day of the yellow fever booster vaccination. These receptors were obtained from a man younger than 40 who received the YFV17D yellow fever vaccine.

This clonotype has a handful of counts. This chain connects TRBV12-3 or TRBV12-4 to TRBJ2-7; D remains ambiguous. V dropped 7 bases and J dropped 0 bases, with 13 bases sitting between them. The CDR3 is 14 amino acids. The DNA for the CDR3 is TGTGCCAGCAACCTCGGATACAGCTCCTACGAGCAGTACTTC. Translation: CASNLGYSSYEQYF.

A few counts support this clonotype. This CDR3 is CAWETGSANSGNTIYF. CDR3 nucleotide sequence: TGTGCCTGGGAAACAGGGTCAGCCAACTCTGGAAACACCATATATTTT. The chain employs TRBV30 and TRBJ1-3; weak D call: TRBD1 (6 bases). V lost 5 bases to trimming and J lost 0 bases, with 17 bases between them. The CDR3 has 16 amino acids. Germline V gene data show CDR1 as GTSNPN and CDR2 as SVGIG (reference sequence). The complete variable domain, with remaining parts taken from reference TRBV30 and TRBJ1-3, reads SQTIHQWPATLVQPVGSPLSLECTVEGTSNPNLYWYRQAAGRGLQLLFYSVGIGQISSEVPQNLSASRPQDRQFILSSKKLLLSDSGFYLCAWETGSANSGNTIYFGEGSWLTVV.

The V call is TRBV7-2, the J call TRBJ2-7, with 9 positions matching TRBD2. With 0 bases clipped from V and 6 bases from J, the junction kept 3 bases outside the gene matches. The CDR3 totals 14 residues. Germline CDR1 reads SGHTA; CDR2 reads FQGNSA. The CDR3: CASSLAGLAFEQYF. The CDR3 nucleotides are TGTGCCAGCAGCTTAGCGGGACTAGCTTTCGAGCAGTACTTC. Full variable domain (missing parts from reference TRBV7-2 and TRBJ2-7): GAGVSQSPSNKVTEKGKDVELRCDPISGHTALYWYRQSLGQGLEFLIYFQGNSAPDKSGLPSDRFSAERTGGSVSTLTIQRTQQEDSAVYLCASSLAGLAFEQYFGPGTRLTVT.

This clonotype has more than one count but fewer than ten. The V call is TRBV20-1, the J call TRBJ2-3; TRBD2 matches 8 bases. The CDR3 extends over 15 amino acids. CDR1 DFQATT and CDR2 SNEGSKA come from the germline V gene (reference sequence). Germline trimming cut 1 base from V and 4 bases from J; bases unmatched to any gene: 7. For the CDR3, the DNA is TGCAGTGCTAGAGCGGCGGGAGGTGGACCAGATACGCAGTATTTT. Its protein is CSARAAGGGPDTQYF.

This clonotype was seen a few times. The chain links TRBV20-1 to TRBJ2-7; TRBD1 is a possible D gene (5 bases). Trimming stripped 1 base from V and 4 bases from J, with 11 bases between. Germline V CDR1 and CDR2: DFQATT, SNEGSKA (reference sequence). The CDR3 length is 13 residues. This CDR3 reads CSARAGKRYEQYF. The DNA of the CDR3 is TGCAGTGCTAGAGCAGGGAAGAGGTACGAGCAGTACTTC.

The rearrangement links TRBV9 to TRBJ2-7, with D hard to call. Germline V gene lookup returns CDR1 SGDLS and CDR2 YYNGEE. This CDR3 comprises 14 residues. The V end lost 3 bases, the J end lost 0 bases, and 10 bases lay between the germline ends. The CDR3 sequence: CASSASLDSYEQYF. In DNA form, the CDR3 reads TGTGCCAGCAGCGCATCCTTAGACTCCTACGAGCAGTACTTC.

V is TRBV6-5 and J is TRBJ2-7; D remains ambiguous. CDR3 length: 14 residues. The germline V gene encodes CDR1 MNHEY and CDR2 SVGAGI. Trimming took 2 bases from V and 2 from J, leaving 10 bases between them. The CDR3 region has the DNA TGTGCCAGCAGTTACGGAGCTCCTCCCTACGAGCAGTACTTC. Its protein is CASSYGAPPYEQYF.

V and J are TRBV28 and TRBJ2-6; 7 positions agree with TRBD1. Germline V lookup: CDR1 MDHEN, CDR2 SYDVKM. Trimming at V came to 6 bases and at J to 4 bases, leaving 9 bases not matched to a gene. This CDR3 region has 16 residues. CDR3 sequence (DNA): TGTGCCAGCAGAGAACAGGGGCCAACCGGGGCCAACGTCCTGACTTTC. Its protein product is CASREQGPTGANVLTF.

This clonotype was seen many times. V gene TRBV4-3 combines with J gene TRBJ2-7; 8 nucleotides match TRBD1. The V segment lost 2 bases and the J segment 3 bases; nucleotides outside the gene matches: 9. This CDR3 comprises 16 residues. Germline V gene data show CDR1 as LGHNA and CDR2 as YSLEER. The CDR3 coding sequence is TGCGCCAGCAGCCAAACTGACAGGGGCGGTTTCTACGAGCAGTACTTC. Its protein is CASSQTDRGGFYEQYF.

The J gene is TRBJ2-6, the V gene TRBV27, with D perhaps given as TRBD1 or TRBD2 (6 bases each). V was pared by 6 bases and J by 0 bases, with 18 bases between. The CDR3 covers 18 residues. Germline V gene lookup returns CDR1 MNHEY and CDR2 SMNVEV (reference sequence). The CDR3 reads CASSLEGGSYSGANVLTF. CDR3 DNA sequence: TGTGCCAGCAGCTTAGAGGGGGGCAGCTACTCTGGGGCCAACGTCCTGACTTTC.

In its sample, this clonotype was seen a few times. The chain is built from TRBV12-3 or TRBV12-4 and TRBJ1-5; weak D call: TRBD1 (5 bases). The CDR3 has 15 amino acids. The V gene lost 6 bases and the J gene lost 7 bases, with 19 bases spanning the gap. In nucleotides, the CDR3 is TGTGCCAGCAGCCCTAGATGGGGGGAAAACCAGCCCCAGCATTTT. It specifies CASSPRWGENQPQHF.

This clonotype was counted a few times. The chain uses TRBV27 and TRBJ2-3; TRBD1 matches 8 bases. Trimming removed 1 base from V and 1 base from J; junction bases left unmatched: 7. The CDR3 is 17 amino acids. Germline CDR1 is MNHEY and CDR2 is SMNVEV (reference sequence). The CDR3 DNA is TGTGCCAGCAGTTTATTTTCAGGGGGCTCCGGCACAGATACGCAGTATTTT. Protein product: CASSLFSGGSGTDTQYF.

This clonotype was detected a few times. J is TRBJ1-5 and V is TRBV7-2; D unresolved. Germline V lookup: CDR1 SGHTA, CDR2 FQGNSA. V was cut by 7 bases and J by 1 base, with 8 bases left in between. The CDR3 runs 13 residues. As DNA, the CDR3 is TGTGCCAGCACCGCGACAAGCAATCAGCCCCAGCATTTT. It translates to CASTATSNQPQHF.

Only a few counts were recorded for this clonotype. The chain joins TRBV7-2 to TRBJ2-7; D uncertain. CDR3 length: 14 amino acids. Trimming pared 5 bases from V and 6 bases from J, leaving 17 bases between. The germline CDR1 and CDR2 sequences are SGHTA and FQGNSA. CDR3 protein: CASSVGPGFSEQYF. DNA of the CDR3: TGTGCCAGCAGCGTTGGACCGGGTTTCTCCGAGCAGTACTTC. The complete variable domain, with remaining parts taken from reference TRBV7-2 and TRBJ2-7, reads GAGVSQSPSNKVTEKGKDVELRCDPISGHTALYWYRQSLGQGLEFLIYFQGNSAPDKSGLPSDRFSAERTGGSVSTLTIQRTQQEDSAVYLCASSVGPGFSEQYFGPGTRLTVT.

This clonotype was counted a few times. The genes are TRBV29-1 and TRBJ2-4; 7 bases line up with TRBD1. CDR1 is SQVTM, CDR2 ANQGSEA, per germline. Trimming took 4 bases from V and 0 from J; bases not matched to a gene: 6. The CDR3 is 15 amino acids. The CDR3 DNA reads TGCAGCGTTGGGGACAGCCAATTAGCCAAAAACATTCAGTACTTC. Encoded protein: CSVGDSQLAKNIQYF.

Ten or more counts support this clonotype. The J gene is TRBJ2-3, the V gene TRBV7-2; D possibly corresponds to TRBD1 (7 bases). This CDR3 has 13 residues. The ends were cut back, 4 bases at V and 5 bases at J, with 10 bases in the middle. Germline CDR1 is SGHTA and CDR2 is FQGNSA. Here the CDR3 reads CASSSQGGDTQYF. The DNA for the CDR3 is TGTGCCAGCAGCTCCCAGGGGGGAGATACGCAGTATTTT.

This clonotype was seen only a few times. This chain uses TRBV12-3 or TRBV12-4 with TRBJ2-1, with 8 bases aligning to TRBD2. This CDR3 region has 15 residues. J gave up 9 bases and V 3 bases, and 10 bases lay outside the gene matches. The CDR3 coding sequence is TGTGCCAGCAGTTTCACGGGAGGGCCTTACTCTGAGCAGTTCTTC. Residues: CASSFTGGPYSEQFF.

The CDR3, as DNA: TGCAGTGCACTCAACTCTGGGGCCAACGTCCTGACTTTC. It translates to CSALNSGANVLTF. The J gene is TRBJ2-6, the V gene TRBV20-1; unclear D gene. The germline V gene has CDR1 DFQATT and CDR2 SNEGSKA (reference sequence). This CDR3 has 13 residues. The germline V and J ends were trimmed by 6 bases and 0 bases, with 6 bases remaining between them.

This clonotype has only a few counts. The chain links TRBV20-1 to TRBJ1-2; no firm D call. V was clipped by 0 bases and J by 3 bases, with 11 bases between them. This CDR3 is 14 amino acids long. CDR1 DFQATT and CDR2 SNEGSKA come from the germline V gene (reference sequence). The CDR3 nucleotides read TGCAGTGCTAGAGATCCCCCCTCCTACTATGGCTACACCTTC. This encodes CSARDPPSYYGYTF.

This clonotype was seen a few times. The chain uses TRBV24-1 and TRBJ1-2; TRBD1 matches 8 bases. CDR1 is KGHDR and CDR2 is SFDVKD in the germline V gene. The J segment lost 6 bases and the V segment lost 9 bases, leaving 5 bases of the junction unmatched. This CDR3 spans 12 amino acids. CDR3 residues: CATGTGLDGYTF. The CDR3 DNA reads as TGTGCCACCGGGACAGGCCTAGATGGCTACACCTTC.

This chain uses TRBV7-9 with TRBJ2-5; TRBD2 agrees at 8 bases. The CDR3 consists of 14 residues. V was clipped by 7 bases and J by 3 bases; unmatched bases: 7. Germline V gene sequence: CDR1 SEHNR, CDR2 FQNEAQ (reference sequence). As DNA, the CDR3 is TGTGCCAGCACCCATAGCGGGGACAAAGAGACCCAGTACTTC. It encodes CASTHSGDKETQYF.

CDR3 region: CATLTGTGASEQYF. The CDR3 region has the DNA TGTGCCACCTTAACTGGGACAGGGGCTAGCGAGCAGTACTTC. The rearrangement uses TRBV10-3 and TRBJ2-7, with TRBD1 matching 10 bases. The CDR3 covers 14 residues. Trimming took 10 bases from V and 6 from J; bases not matched to a gene: 12. Germline lookup yields CDR1 ENHRY and CDR2 SYGVKD.

At least ten counts were recorded for this clonotype. This CDR3 reads CATSFRESDTQYF. The CDR3 region has the DNA TGTGCCACCTCCTTCCGGGAGTCAGATACGCAGTATTTT. The chain recombines TRBV7-2 with TRBJ2-3; TRBD2 might be the D (6 bases). Trimming removed 10 bases from V and 4 bases from J, with 15 bases in between. CDR1 and CDR2 (germline): SGHTA, FQGNSA. CDR3 length: 13 amino acids.

The J gene is TRBJ2-5, the V gene TRBV20-1; no reliable D call. Deletions cut 6 bases from V and 1 base from J, with 9 bases between. The length of the CDR3 is 12 residues. CDR1 DFQATT and CDR2 SNEGSKA come from the germline V gene (reference sequence). The CDR3 DNA reads TGCAGTGCCAGAATTGGCCAAGAGACCCAGTACTTC. Encoded protein: CSARIGQETQYF.

At least ten counts were recorded for this clonotype. The chain recombines TRBV20-1 with TRBJ1-2; 7 bases line up with TRBD1. Trimming removed 4 bases from V and 6 bases from J; junction bases left unmatched: 14. The CDR3 runs to 15 residues. The germline V gene encodes CDR1 DFQATT and CDR2 SNEGSKA (reference sequence). The CDR3 reads CSAIPTGDDWDGYTF. CDR3 nucleotides: TGCAGTGCTATACCCACAGGGGACGATTGGGATGGCTACACCTTC.

In its sample, this clonotype was seen a few times. The chain is built from TRBV18 and TRBJ1-1, with D unclear. Germline CDR1 reads KGHSH; CDR2 reads LQKENI. This CDR3 is 14 amino acids long. V lost 1 base, J lost 2 bases, and 8 bases lay in between. CDR3 nucleotides: TGTGCCAGCTCACCACAGATCGAAAACACTGAAGCTTTCTTT. Translated, it gives CASSPQIENTEAFF.

The rearrangement uses TRBV2 and TRBJ2-3, with D tentatively TRBD1 or TRBD2 (5 bases each). Trimming left V 6 bases short and J 1 base short, with 17 bases between. Germline-derived CDR1 and CDR2 are SNHLY and FYNNEI. The CDR3 is 16 residues long. This chain's CDR3 is CASRGRDIVGTDTQYF. Written as DNA, the CDR3 is TGTGCCAGCAGGGGACGGGATATCGTCGGCACAGATACGCAGTATTTT.